This T cell receptor (beta chain) was profiled in a study of cytomegalovirus exposure and HLA in healthy donors. On this clone: Antigen unknown.

V shed 4 bases, J shed 8 bases, and the junction held 12 bases outside the gene matches. Germline CDR1 is LNHDA and CDR2 is SQIVND (reference sequence). CDR3 size: 16 residues. Clones were read by immunoSEQ multiplex PCR, and TCRdb kept only the in-frame ones, dropping some. The table includes about 160,000 clones, about nine tenths detected once. The donors were part of the roughly 130-subject validation cohort, which stood apart from the 666-subject first cohort. General study points: CMV antigen specificity was confirmed in vitro for three CMV-associated chains. Subsequent analysis showed first-cohort TCR clusters tending to co-occur in approximately 120 validation repertoires. Reports indicated that the classifier achieved high specificity and sensitivity in diagnosing cytomegalovirus status.

Material: PBMCs. The sequence came from a woman under 30 in good health and CMV-seropositive. The chain uses TRBV19 and TRBJ1-4; 8 nucleotides align to TRBD1. The DNA for the CDR3 is TGTGCCAGTAGTAGAAGGACAGGGCCCGACGGGGAAAAACTGTTTTTT. It is translated as CASSRRTGPDGEKLFF.